A selection of T cell receptor beta chains follows, all from one sample in a study of molecular identifiers for immune sequencing clone quantification. TCRdb fed the PCR reads into MiXCR, producing one record per CDR3 protein. The sample carries some 320,000 distinct CDR3 sequences, about a quarter recorded once. The material sequenced was naive CD8+ T cells from blood, with Jurkat cell RNA spiked in. The receptor set was obtained from a human donor in good health. Some libraries in this study had Jurkat cell RNA spiked in. The CDR3 runs from the conserved cysteine through the conserved F or W. The D gene is left open where the match is weak. Where a row states a size, it is once, few, many or the class of an expanded clone; other rows omit it.

v_gene: TRBV5-1; abundance: -; j_gene: TRBJ2-7; d_gene: TRBD1; CDR3nt: TGCGCCAGCAGCTGGACAGGGGGTAACACCTACGAGCAGTACTTC; CDR3aa: CASSWTGGNTYEQYF
v_gene: TRBV6-5; abundance: many; j_gene: TRBJ1-2; d_gene: TRBD1; CDR3nt: TGTGCCAGCAGTCACGACAGGGACGGGTTCCTGGGCTACACCTTC; CDR3aa: CASSHDRDGFLGYTF
v_gene: TRBV4-3; abundance: many; j_gene: TRBJ2-5; d_gene: -; CDR3nt: TGCGCCAGCAGCCAAGATCGTCCAGAGACCCAGTACTTC; CDR3aa: CASSQDRPETQYF
v_gene: TRBV12-5; abundance: many; j_gene: TRBJ2-1; d_gene: TRBD1; CDR3nt: TGTGCTAGTGGTTTGGCCTACCAGGGGGATGAGCAGTTCTTC; CDR3aa: CASGLAYQGDEQFF
v_gene: TRBV19; abundance: -; j_gene: TRBJ2-2; d_gene: TRBD1; CDR3nt: TGTGCCAGTAGTATAGACTCCAGGACAGGGGGCGCAGCCGGGGAGCTGTTTTTT; CDR3aa: CASSIDSRTGGAAGELFF
v_gene: TRBV29-1; abundance: -; j_gene: TRBJ1-1; d_gene: -; CDR3nt: TGCAGCGTTGAAGCTTGGAAGAACACTGAAGCTTTCTTT; CDR3aa: CSVEAWKNTEAFF
v_gene: TRBV7-2; abundance: -; j_gene: TRBJ2-3; d_gene: -; CDR3nt: TGTGCCAGCAGCCCTCTCAGGCAGATGGCGGGAACTACGCAGTATTTT; CDR3aa: CASSPLRQMAGTTQYF
v_gene: TRBV13; abundance: -; j_gene: TRBJ1-1; d_gene: -; CDR3nt: TGTGCCAGCAGCATATATACGGGGCTGGACACTGAAGCTTTCTTT; CDR3aa: CASSIYTGLDTEAFF
v_gene: TRBV19; abundance: -; j_gene: TRBJ1-5; d_gene: -; CDR3nt: TGTGCCAGTAGTATAGTGGGTTATAGCAATCAGCCCCAGCATTTT; CDR3aa: CASSIVGYSNQPQHF
v_gene: TRBV6-5; abundance: many; j_gene: TRBJ1-2; d_gene: -; CDR3nt: TGTGCCAGCAGTTGGGGAAGTCACTATGGCTACACCTTC; CDR3aa: CASSWGSHYGYTF
v_gene: TRBV2; abundance: many; j_gene: TRBJ1-5; d_gene: -; CDR3nt: TGTGCCAGCAGTGAAGCTATTCGTCAGCCCCAGCATTTT; CDR3aa: CASSEAIRQPQHF
v_gene: TRBV4-3; abundance: many; j_gene: TRBJ2-1; d_gene: -; CDR3nt: TGCGCCAGCAGCCTACGGGCCCATGAGCAGTTCTTC; CDR3aa: CASSLRAHEQFF
v_gene: TRBV29-1; abundance: -; j_gene: TRBJ2-1; d_gene: TRBD2; CDR3nt: TGCAGCGTTGATCAGGGACTACACAATGAGCAGTTCTTC; CDR3aa: CSVDQGLHNEQFF
v_gene: TRBV25-1; abundance: few; j_gene: TRBJ2-5; d_gene: TRBD2; CDR3nt: TGTGCCAGCAGTGATAGCGGGAGGGCCCTTTTAGAGACCCAGTACTTC; CDR3aa: CASSDSGRALLETQYF
v_gene: TRBV24-1; abundance: few; j_gene: TRBJ2-2; d_gene: -; CDR3nt: TGTGCCACCAGTATGAACGGGGAGCTGTTTTTT; CDR3aa: CATSMNGELFF
v_gene: TRBV7-9; abundance: -; j_gene: TRBJ2-1; d_gene: -; CDR3nt: TGTGCCAGCACCGCATCATTAGGGAACAATGAGCAGTTCTTC; CDR3aa: CASTASLGNNEQFF
v_gene: TRBV24-1; abundance: few; j_gene: TRBJ2-1; d_gene: -; CDR3nt: TGTGCCACCAGCGGGAGCCTGTGGGGTGAGCAGTTCTTC; CDR3aa: CATSGSLWGEQFF
v_gene: TRBV7-9; abundance: many; j_gene: TRBJ2-6; d_gene: TRBD2; CDR3nt: TGTGCCAGCAGCTTTACAATAGCGGGATCGGCCAACGTCCTGACTTTC; CDR3aa: CASSFTIAGSANVLTF
v_gene: TRBV5-5; abundance: few; j_gene: TRBJ2-7; d_gene: -; CDR3nt: TGTGCCAGCAGCTCGACTACGAATTCCTACGAGCAGTACTTC; CDR3aa: CASSSTTNSYEQYF
v_gene: TRBV9; abundance: many; j_gene: TRBJ2-5; d_gene: TRBD1; CDR3nt: TGTGCCAGCAGCCCAGGGACAGAGCAAGAGACCCAGTACTTC; CDR3aa: CASSPGTEQETQYF
v_gene: TRBV2; abundance: many; j_gene: TRBJ2-3; d_gene: TRBD2; CDR3nt: TGTGCCAGCGGATGGACTAGCGGCACAGATACGCAGTATTTT; CDR3aa: CASGWTSGTDTQYF
v_gene: TRBV30; abundance: few; j_gene: TRBJ2-2; d_gene: -; CDR3nt: TGTGCCTGGGGGTACGGCGGGGAGCTGTTTTTT; CDR3aa: CAWGYGGELFF
v_gene: TRBV15; abundance: -; j_gene: TRBJ2-5; d_gene: -; CDR3nt: TGTGCCACCAGCAGAGATTTACAAGAGACCCAGTACTTC; CDR3aa: CATSRDLQETQYF
v_gene: TRBV6-5; abundance: few; j_gene: TRBJ2-5; d_gene: -; CDR3nt: TGTGCCAGCAGTTACGGCCGGGGGCGAGGGTCCAAACAAGAGACCCAGTACTTC; CDR3aa: CASSYGRGRGSKQETQYF
v_gene: TRBV28; abundance: few; j_gene: TRBJ1-2; d_gene: -; CDR3nt: TGTGCCAGCAGTTCAACCCAACAGGACTCCAATGGCTACACCTTC; CDR3aa: CASSSTQQDSNGYTF
v_gene: TRBV14; abundance: many; j_gene: TRBJ2-5; d_gene: -; CDR3nt: TGTGCCAGCAGCCAAGATGGCAAGGAGATCGGAGAGACCCAGTACTTC; CDR3aa: CASSQDGKEIGETQYF
v_gene: TRBV7-6; abundance: -; j_gene: TRBJ2-5; d_gene: -; CDR3nt: TGTGCCAGCAGCTCCACCGTAGGGTTTGACGAGACCCAGTACTTC; CDR3aa: CASSSTVGFDETQYF
v_gene: TRBV27; abundance: many; j_gene: TRBJ2-3; d_gene: TRBD2; CDR3nt: TGTGCCAGCAGTCCGATGGGGACTAGCGGGGCAGATACGCAGTATTTT; CDR3aa: CASSPMGTSGADTQYF
v_gene: TRBV7-2; abundance: many; j_gene: TRBJ1-5; d_gene: TRBD1; CDR3nt: TGTGCCAGCAGCGACCCGACAGGGGGCGCGATTTCTAGCAATCAGCCCCAGCATTTT; CDR3aa: CASSDPTGGAISSNQPQHF
v_gene: TRBV7-6; abundance: -; j_gene: TRBJ2-1; d_gene: -; CDR3nt: TGTGCCAGCAGCTTAGCGGTGGCGGCCGGTGAGCAGTTCTTC; CDR3aa: CASSLAVAAGEQFF
v_gene: TRBV4-3; abundance: -; j_gene: TRBJ1-1; d_gene: -; CDR3nt: TGCGTCAGCAGCCAGGGCTTTACCACTGAAGCTTTCTTT; CDR3aa: CVSSQGFTTEAFF
v_gene: TRBV24-1; abundance: few; j_gene: TRBJ2-3; d_gene: TRBD2; CDR3nt: TGTGCCACCAGTGATCCAGGACTAGCAGCCGATACGCAGTATTTT; CDR3aa: CATSDPGLAADTQYF
v_gene: TRBV5-6; abundance: few; j_gene: TRBJ2-3; d_gene: -; CDR3nt: TGTGCCAGCAGCCCGGGACTCCTAGGCACAGATACGCAGTATTTT; CDR3aa: CASSPGLLGTDTQYF
v_gene: TRBV29-1; abundance: -; j_gene: TRBJ1-1; d_gene: -; CDR3nt: TGCAGCGTTGTATCATGGGGACTAGGGGGGACTGAAGCTTTCTTT; CDR3aa: CSVVSWGLGGTEAFF
v_gene: TRBV28; abundance: -; j_gene: TRBJ2-5; d_gene: -; CDR3nt: TGTGCCAGCAGTTTTGACGTAGAGACCCAGTACTTC; CDR3aa: CASSFDVETQYF
v_gene: TRBV6-1; abundance: few; j_gene: TRBJ1-5; d_gene: -; CDR3nt: TGTGCCAGCAGTGAAGAACAGGGAACCTGGGATCAGCCCCAGCATTTT; CDR3aa: CASSEEQGTWDQPQHF
v_gene: TRBV19; abundance: -; j_gene: TRBJ1-1; d_gene: TRBD1; CDR3nt: TGTGCCAGTAGTACCGGGACAGGCGCCACTGAAGCTTTCTTT; CDR3aa: CASSTGTGATEAFF
v_gene: TRBV25-1; abundance: -; j_gene: TRBJ1-1; d_gene: -; CDR3nt: TGTGCCAGCAGTGAATGGGGGTCCCAGAACACTGAAGCTTTCTTT; CDR3aa: CASSEWGSQNTEAFF
v_gene: TRBV30; abundance: few; j_gene: TRBJ1-6; d_gene: TRBD1; CDR3nt: TGTGCCTGGACCGGGACAGGGGCTTATTCACCCCTCCACTTT; CDR3aa: CAWTGTGAYSPLHF
v_gene: TRBV20-1; abundance: few; j_gene: TRBJ2-7; d_gene: -; CDR3nt: TGCAGTGCTAGCGTGGAGGGACTCTCCTACGAGCAGTACTTC; CDR3aa: CSASVEGLSYEQYF
v_gene: TRBV14; abundance: many; j_gene: TRBJ1-2; d_gene: -; CDR3nt: TGTGCCAGCAGCCAGACAAAACTTTATGGCTACACCTTC; CDR3aa: CASSQTKLYGYTF
v_gene: TRBV7-9; abundance: many; j_gene: TRBJ2-7; d_gene: -; CDR3nt: TGTGCCAGCAGCCCCGGGGGGCGCGTCTACGAGCAGTACTTC; CDR3aa: CASSPGGRVYEQYF
v_gene: TRBV7-9; abundance: few; j_gene: TRBJ2-2; d_gene: TRBD1; CDR3nt: TGTGCCAGCAGCCGAACAGGGGGCGGCCTAACCGGGGAGCTGTTTTTT; CDR3aa: CASSRTGGGLTGELFF
v_gene: TRBV13; abundance: few; j_gene: TRBJ2-7; d_gene: TRBD2; CDR3nt: TGTGCCAGCAGCTTAGTGGCCGCGGGGGGCCACTCCTACGAGCAGTACTTC; CDR3aa: CASSLVAAGGHSYEQYF